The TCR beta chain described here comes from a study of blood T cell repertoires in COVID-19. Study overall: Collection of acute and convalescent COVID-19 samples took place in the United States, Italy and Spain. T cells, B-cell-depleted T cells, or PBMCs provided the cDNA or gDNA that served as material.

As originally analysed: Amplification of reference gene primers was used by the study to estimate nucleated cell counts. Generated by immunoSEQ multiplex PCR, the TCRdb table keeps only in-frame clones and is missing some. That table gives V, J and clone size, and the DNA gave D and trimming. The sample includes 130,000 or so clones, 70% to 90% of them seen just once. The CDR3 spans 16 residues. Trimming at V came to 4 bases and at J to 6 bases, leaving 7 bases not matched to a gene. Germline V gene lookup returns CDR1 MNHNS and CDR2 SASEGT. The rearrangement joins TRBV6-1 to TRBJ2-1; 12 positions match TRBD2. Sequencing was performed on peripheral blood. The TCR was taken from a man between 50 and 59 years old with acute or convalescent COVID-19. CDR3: CASSARLAGDRNEQFF. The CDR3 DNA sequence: TGTGCCAGCAGTGCCCGACTAGCGGGAGACCGCAATGAGCAGTTCTTC.